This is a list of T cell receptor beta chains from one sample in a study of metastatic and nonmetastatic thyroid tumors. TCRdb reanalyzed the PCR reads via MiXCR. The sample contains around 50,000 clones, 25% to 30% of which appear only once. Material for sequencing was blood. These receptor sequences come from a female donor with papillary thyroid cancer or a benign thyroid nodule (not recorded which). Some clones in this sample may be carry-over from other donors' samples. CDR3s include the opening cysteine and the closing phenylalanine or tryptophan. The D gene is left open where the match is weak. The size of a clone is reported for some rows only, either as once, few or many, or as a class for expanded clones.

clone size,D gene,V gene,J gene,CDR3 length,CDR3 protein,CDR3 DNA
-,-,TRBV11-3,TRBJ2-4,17,CASSPSQGLVAKNIQYF,TGTGCCAGCAGCCCCAGTCAGGGCTTGGTAGCCAAAAACATTCAGTACTTC
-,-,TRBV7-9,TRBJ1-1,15,CASSREYGSNTEAFF,TGTGCCAGCAGCCGCGAGTATGGCTCGAACACTGAAGCTTTCTTT
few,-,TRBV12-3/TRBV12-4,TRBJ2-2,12,CASRPTGGELFF,TGTGCCAGCAGACCGACAGGCGGGGAGCTGTTTTTT
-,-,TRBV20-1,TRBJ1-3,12,CSAPGSGNTIYF,TGCAGTGCCCCGGGGTCTGGAAACACCATATATTTT
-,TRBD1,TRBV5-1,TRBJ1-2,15,CASSYSGTVNYGYTF,TGCGCCAGCAGCTACTCCGGGACAGTTAACTATGGCTACACCTTC
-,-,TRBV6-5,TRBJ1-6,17,CASSYYSVPGVNSPLHF,TGTGCCAGCAGTTACTATAGCGTACCAGGGGTCAATTCACCCCTCCACTTT
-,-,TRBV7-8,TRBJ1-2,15,CASSLAVWTSHGYTF,TGTGCCAGCAGCTTAGCTGTCTGGACAAGCCATGGCTACACCTTC
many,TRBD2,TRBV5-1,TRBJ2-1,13,CASSSGTSNEQFF,TGCGCCAGCAGCTCAGGGACTAGCAATGAGCAGTTCTTC
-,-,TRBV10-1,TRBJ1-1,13,CASSESGTTEAFF,TGCGCCAGCAGTGAGTCGGGGACGACTGAAGCTTTCTTT
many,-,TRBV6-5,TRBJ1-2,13,CASSYSGGYGYTF,TGTGCCAGCAGTTACTCTGGAGGGTATGGCTACACCTTC
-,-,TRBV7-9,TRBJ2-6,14,CASTLVAGANVLTF,TGTGCCAGCACCCTTGTGGCCGGGGCCAACGTCCTGACTTTC
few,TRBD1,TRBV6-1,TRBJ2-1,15,CASSNDRGGFYEQFF,TGTGCCAGCAGTAATGACAGGGGTGGCTTCTATGAGCAGTTCTTC
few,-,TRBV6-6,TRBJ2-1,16,CASSSSGLGTTNEQFF,TGTGCCAGCAGTTCCTCGGGACTGGGGACCACCAATGAGCAGTTCTTC
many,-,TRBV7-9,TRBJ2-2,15,CASSTGTQNTGELFF,TGTGCCAGCAGCACAGGGACTCAGAACACCGGGGAGCTGTTTTTT
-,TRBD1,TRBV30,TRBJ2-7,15,CAWSVHPRGQYEQYF,TGTGCCTGGAGTGTACACCCGAGGGGGCAATACGAGCAGTACTTC
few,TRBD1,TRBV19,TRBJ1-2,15,CASSIPGQGIYGYTF,TGTGCCAGTAGTATTCCCGGACAGGGGATCTATGGCTACACCTTC
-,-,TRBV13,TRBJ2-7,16,CASSLGQGDSTYEQYF,TGTGCCAGCAGCTTAGGCCAGGGGGACTCTACCTACGAGCAGTACTTC
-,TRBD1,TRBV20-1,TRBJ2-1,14,CSARDSRGTNEQFF,TGCAGTGCTAGAGATAGCAGGGGGACCAATGAGCAGTTCTTC
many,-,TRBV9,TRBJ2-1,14,CASSAESSYNEQFF,TGTGCCAGCAGCGCCGAGAGCTCCTACAATGAGCAGTTCTTC
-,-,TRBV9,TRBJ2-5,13,CASSVEEHRTQYF,TGTGCCAGCAGCGTAGAAGAACATCGGACCCAGTACTTC
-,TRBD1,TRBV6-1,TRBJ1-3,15,CASRRVTGDGNTIYF,TGTGCCAGCAGGCGGGTGACAGGGGATGGAAACACCATATATTTT
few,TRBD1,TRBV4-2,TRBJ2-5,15,CASSQSTGGDETQYF,TGTGCCAGCAGCCAATCGACAGGGGGCGATGAGACCCAGTACTTC
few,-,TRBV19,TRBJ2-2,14,CASTGDLFTGELFF,TGTGCCAGTACAGGGGATTTATTCACCGGGGAGCTGTTTTTT
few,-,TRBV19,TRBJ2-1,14,CASSSKFLYNEQFF,TGTGCCAGTAGTTCGAAGTTTCTGTACAATGAGCAGTTCTTC
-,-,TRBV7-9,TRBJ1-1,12,CDITQWSTEAFF,TGTGACATCACCCAATGGAGCACTGAAGCTTTCTTT
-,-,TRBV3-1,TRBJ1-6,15,CASSATQGLGSPLHF,TGTGCCAGCAGCGCGACCCAGGGGCTAGGTTCACCCCTCCACTTT
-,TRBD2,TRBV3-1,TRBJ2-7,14,CASSRAGLAVEQYF,TGTGCCAGCAGCCGAGCGGGACTAGCGGTCGAGCAGTACTTC
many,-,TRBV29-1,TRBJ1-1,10,CSAQVTEAFF,TGCAGCGCTCAGGTGACTGAAGCTTTCTTT
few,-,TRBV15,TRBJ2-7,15,CATSRVSGASYEQYF,TGTGCCACCAGCAGAGTATCAGGTGCCTCCTACGAGCAGTACTTC
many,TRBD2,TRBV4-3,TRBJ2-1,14,CASSQDSTSGEQFF,TGCGCCAGCAGCCAAGATAGTACTAGCGGGGAGCAGTTCTTC
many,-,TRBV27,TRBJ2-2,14,CASYGRISTGELFF,TGTGCCAGCTACGGCAGGATAAGCACCGGGGAGCTGTTTTTT
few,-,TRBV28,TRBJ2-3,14,CASSLRGFADTQYF,TGTGCCAGCAGTTTAAGAGGATTTGCAGATACGCAGTATTTT
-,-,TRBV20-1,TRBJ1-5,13,CSARDSDGQPQHF,TGCAGTGCTAGAGATTCGGACGGGCAGCCCCAGCATTTT